A single sample is the source of the 26 T cell receptor beta chains below, sequenced in a study of T cells and copy number aberrations in small-cell lung cancer. Only in-frame clones appear in the TCRdb table, and some are missing; sequencing was by immunoSEQ multiplex PCR. Of 2,000 to 2,500 clones listed, roughly 83% were seen once; the top ten hold approximately 9.5%. The sequencing sample was made of normal tissue next to the tumor. Receptor source: a woman aged 55-70 years with small cell lung cancer.

This clone was detected only once. The chain is built from TRBV7-2 and TRBJ2-5, with D hard to call. Trimming removed 6 bases from V and 1 base from J, with 12 bases in between. This CDR3 is 14 amino acids long. CDR1 and CDR2 (germline): SGHTA, FQGNSA. The DNA for the CDR3 is TGTGCCAGCAGTCCCAGCATGCCCCAAGAGACCCAGTACTTC. Translated: CASSPSMPQETQYF.

The rearrangement links TRBV18 to TRBJ2-1, with a tentative D call TRBD1 (7 bases). Germline CDR1 and CDR2: KGHSH and LQKENI. The V end was cut by 4 bases, the J end by 9 bases, with 16 bases between. The CDR3 consists of 14 residues. The CDR3 region has the DNA TGTGCCAGCTCACAGGGGGGACAGCCTGCTGAGCAGTTCTTC. It yields the protein CASSQGGQPAEQFF. Combining the CDR3 with reference TRBV18 and TRBJ2-1 gives the whole variable domain NAGVMQNPRHLVRRRGQEARLRCSPMKGHSHVYWYRQLPEEGLKFMVYLQKENIIDESGMPKERFSAEFPKEGPSILRIQQVVRGDSAAYFCASSQGGQPAEQFFGPGTRLTVL.

The chain links TRBV15 to TRBJ2-7, with 9 bases aligning to TRBD1. The V and J ends lost 1 base and 5 bases, in that order; junction bases with no gene match: 0. The CDR3 has 13 residues. The germline gives CDR1 LNHNV, CDR2 YYDKDF (reference sequence). CDR3 in DNA: TGTGCCACCAGCAGAGGGACAGGGGACGAGCAGTACTTC. Translation: CATSRGTGDEQYF.

V usage is TRBV5-6 and J usage is TRBJ1-4; D call uncertain. V lost 4 bases, J lost 8 bases, and 15 bases lay in between. The CDR3 consists of 14 residues. Germline-derived CDR1 and CDR2 are SGHDT and YYEEEE. The CDR3 region is CASSRTATGEKLFF. The CDR3 DNA follows: TGTGCCAGCAGCCGGACTGCCACGGGGGAAAAACTGTTTTTT.

About this clone: Compared with germline, one end of the junction differs, possibly owing to a read error. The chain is built from TRBV6-4 and TRBJ2-1; 8 bases are a match to TRBD2. This CDR3 comprises 14 residues. Germline CDR1 MRHNA, CDR2 SNTAGT. The CDR3 is CTSSDGGGYNEQFF. The CDR3 DNA is TGTACCAGCAGTGACGGGGGGGGCTACAATGAGCAGTTCTTC.

The chain combines TRBV6-6 with TRBJ1-2, with TRBD1 as a possible D gene (5 bases). This CDR3 comprises 16 residues. V lost 8 bases and J lost 7, with 26 bases in between. CDR1 and CDR2 from the germline V gene are MNHNY and SVGAGI (reference sequence). The CDR3 here is CASGEMIRDPRGGYTF. CDR3 nucleotides: TGTGCCAGCGGAGAAATGATCCGGGACCCACGAGGTGGCTACACCTTC.

This clone was found a few times. The chain links TRBV19 to TRBJ1-5, with D hard to call. The V end lost 7 bases, the J end lost 3 bases, and 13 bases lay between the germline ends. Germline CDR1 reads LNHDA; CDR2 reads SQIVND (reference sequence). The CDR3 covers 14 residues. CDR3 nucleotide sequence: TGTGCCAGTACCCCGGCAGCTAACAATCAGCCCCAGCATTTT. It codes for CASTPAANNQPQHF.

The rearrangement joins TRBV6-1 to TRBJ2-3; TRBD2 agrees at 11 bases. Germline V gene sequence: CDR1 MNHNS, CDR2 SASEGT. V lost 0 bases and J lost 1; bases outside the gene matches: 0. The CDR3 runs to 16 residues. CDR3 residues: CASSEALAGGTDTQYF. Written as DNA, the CDR3 is TGTGCCAGCAGTGAAGCACTAGCGGGGGGCACAGATACGCAGTATTTT.

V gene TRBV9 combines with J gene TRBJ1-1, with D uncertain. The length of the CDR3 is 13 residues. Looked up from germline, CDR1 is SGDLS and CDR2 is YYNGEE. V lost 0 bases to trimming and J lost 4 bases, with 7 bases between them. The CDR3 nucleotides are TGTGCCAGCAGCGTAGACCCAGGCACTGAAGCTTTCTTT. Protein sequence: CASSVDPGTEAFF.

The rearrangement joins TRBV25-1 to TRBJ1-5; D remains unclear. This CDR3 contains 13 residues. Trimming removed 3 bases at V and 3 bases at J, with 6 bases between. Looked up from germline, CDR1 is MGHDK and CDR2 is SYGVNS. The CDR3 sequence is CASSDRDNQPQHF. In DNA form, the CDR3 reads TGTGCCAGCAGTGACAGAGACAATCAGCCCCAGCATTTT.

The chain recombines TRBV30 with TRBJ2-7; D might be TRBD1 or TRBD2, each matching 5 bases. Trimming left V 0 bases short and J 1 base short, with 10 bases between. The CDR3 runs to 14 residues. From germline, CDR1 is GTSNPN and CDR2 SVGIG (reference sequence). The CDR3 protein is CAWSVGTTSYEQYF. The CDR3 nucleotides are TGTGCCTGGAGTGTTGGGACCACATCCTACGAGCAGTACTTC.

The rearrangement uses TRBV6-6 and TRBJ2-3; D not resolved. The CDR3 consists of 12 residues. Germline V gene data show CDR1 as MNHNY and CDR2 as SVGAGI (reference sequence). V was shortened by 6 bases and J by 5 bases, with 9 bases between the two germline ends. The CDR3 is CASSLKGDTQYF. The CDR3, as DNA: TGTGCCAGCAGCTTAAAGGGAGATACGCAGTATTTT.

CDR3 sequence: CASNLRDGYTF. For the CDR3, the DNA is TGCGCCAGCAATCTCAGAGACGGCTACACCTTC. The gene calls are TRBV23-1 and TRBJ1-2; D unclear. TRBV23-1 is an ORF, with its function uncertain. The CDR3 runs 11 residues. V gave up 7 bases and J gave up 8 bases, with 11 bases separating them.

The rearrangement links TRBV30 to TRBJ2-3, with 14 nucleotides matching TRBD2. Germline V gives CDR1 GTSNPN, CDR2 SVGIG (reference sequence). The length of the CDR3 is 16 residues. J gave up 1 base and V 5 bases, and 5 bases lay outside the gene matches. The CDR3 is CAWGPGLAGGTDTQYF. DNA of the CDR3: TGTGCCTGGGGGCCGGGACTAGCGGGGGGCACAGATACGCAGTATTTT. Together with reference TRBV30 and TRBJ2-3, the CDR3 gives the full variable domain: SQTIHQWPATLVQPVGSPLSLECTVEGTSNPNLYWYRQAAGRGLQLLFYSVGIGQISSEVPQNLSASRPQDRQFILSSKKLLLSDSGFYLCAWGPGLAGGTDTQYFGPGTRLTVL.

V is TRBV6-5 and J is TRBJ1-4; D is perhaps TRBD1 (6 bases). V was pared by 5 bases and J by 12 bases, with 10 bases between. Germline assignment: CDR1 MNHEY and CDR2 SVGAGI. The CDR3 has 11 residues. As DNA, the CDR3 is TGTGCCAGCAGTACAGGGTTTCAACTGTTTTTT. Protein: CASSTGFQLFF.

The chain uses TRBV7-6 and TRBJ2-2, with 11 bases fitting TRBD1. The CDR3 sequence is 16 residues long. V gave up 0 bases and J gave up 8 bases; unmatched junction bases: 5. Germline V gives CDR1 SGHVS, CDR2 FNYEAQ. The CDR3 sequence is CASSLAAGQGAGELFF. CDR3 DNA sequence: TGTGCCAGCAGCTTAGCGGCCGGACAGGGGGCGGGGGAGCTGTTTTTT.

The CDR3 region has the DNA TGTGCCAGCAGTGAAACGGCAGGGGAGATGACTAACTATGGCTACACCTTC. Protein sequence: CASSETAGEMTNYGYTF. J is TRBJ1-2 and V is TRBV6-1, with D perhaps matching TRBD1 (6 bases). The germline V gene has CDR1 MNHNS and CDR2 SASEGT. The V gene lost 2 bases and the J gene lost 0 bases, with 16 bases spanning the gap. This CDR3 contains 17 residues.

The chain has TRBV28 and TRBJ1-1; D is perhaps TRBD1 (5 bases). The CDR3 covers 14 residues. CDR1 and CDR2 (germline): MDHEN, SYDVKM. The germline V and J ends were trimmed by 6 bases and 1 base, with 12 bases remaining between them. The CDR3 here is CASSDGTGNTEAFF. CDR3 DNA: TGTGCCAGCAGCGATGGAACAGGGAACACTGAAGCTTTCTTT.

Judged by abundance, this clone is large (0.1 to 1%). The chain is built from TRBV7-9 and TRBJ1-4; D call uncertain. CDR1 is SEHNR, CDR2 FQNEAQ, per germline (reference sequence). V gave up 7 bases and J gave up 4 bases, with 13 bases separating them. The CDR3 extends over 14 amino acids. The CDR3 coding sequence is TGTGCCAGCACGGCCGTTAACGATAATGAAAAACTGTTTTTT. Protein sequence: CASTAVNDNEKLFF.

The chain links TRBV10-3 to TRBJ1-2, with D maybe TRBD1 (6 bases). CDR1 is ENHRY and CDR2 is SYGVKD in the germline V gene. V lost 2 bases and J lost 0, with 13 bases in between. This CDR3 is 16 amino acids long. In DNA, the CDR3 is TGTGCCATCAGTGAGCCGGGGGGCAGTTCTAACTATGGCTACACCTTC. This encodes CAISEPGGSSNYGYTF.

Here the CDR3 DNA reads TGTGCCAGCAGGGAGCAAGCCCAAGAGACCCAGTACTTC. It codes for CASREQAQETQYF. The chain has TRBV2 and TRBJ2-5; D is undetermined. This CDR3 region has 13 residues. The V and J ends lost 6 bases and 1 base respectively, with 9 bases between them. CDR1 is SNHLY, CDR2 FYNNEI, per germline.

The V and J genes are TRBV5-4 and TRBJ1-2; TRBD1 is a possible D gene (5 bases). With 2 bases removed from V and 4 bases from J, the gap between germline ends came to 9 bases. Germline V lookup: CDR1 SGHNT, CDR2 YYREEE (reference sequence). The CDR3 extends over 13 amino acids. The CDR3 DNA reads TGTGCCAGCAGCTTTGACAGCCTCTATGGCTACACCTTC. This codes for CASSFDSLYGYTF.

V is TRBV18 and J is TRBJ2-2; D is perhaps TRBD1 (6 bases). Deletions cut 2 bases from V and 0 bases from J, with 10 bases between. CDR3 length equals 16 residues. Looked up from germline, CDR1 is KGHSH and CDR2 is LQKENI. This CDR3 reads CASSPSGTTNTGELFF. The CDR3 nucleotides read TGTGCCAGCTCACCATCCGGGACAACGAACACCGGGGAGCTGTTTTTT.

This sequence joins TRBV6-4 and TRBJ1-1; D is undetermined. Looked up from germline, CDR1 is MRHNA and CDR2 is SNTAGT. This CDR3 has 14 residues. The V gene lost 4 bases and the J gene lost 1 base, with 10 bases spanning the gap. CDR3 in DNA: TGTGCCAGCAGTGCCTCGCCTGGGAACACTGAAGCTTTCTTT. Its translation: CASSASPGNTEAFF.

The chain uses TRBV28 and TRBJ2-1, with D tentatively TRBD1 (5 bases). This CDR3 has 12 amino acids. Looked up from germline, CDR1 is MDHEN and CDR2 is SYDVKM. V was pared by 1 base and J by 12 bases, with 10 bases between. CDR3 loop: CASSLFPTGQFF. The CDR3 DNA is TGTGCCAGCAGTTTATTCCCCACAGGGCAGTTCTTC.

The rearrangement uses TRBV28 and TRBJ2-2; D remains unclear. Trimming shortened V by 4 bases and J by 1 base, and 7 bases separated the two germline ends. The CDR3 runs 14 residues. Looked up from germline, CDR1 is MDHEN and CDR2 is SYDVKM. CDR3 in amino acids: CASSSVRNTGELFF. CDR3 nucleotide sequence: TGTGCCAGCAGTTCGGTGAGGAACACCGGGGAGCTGTTTTTT.